A selection of T cell receptor beta chains follows, all from one sample in a study of immune evolution from preneoplasia to lung adenocarcinoma. Measured with immunoSEQ multiplex PCR; TCRdb has only the in-frame clones, and not every one. The sample yields under 11,000 clones, about four fifths seen once. Sequencing was carried out using FFPE minimally invasive lung adenocarcinoma tissue. The receptors stem from a person aged 55-79 years with lung adenocarcinoma. Each CDR3 is given with its conserved first and last residue. Fields, in order: V gene, J gene, clone size, CDR3 protein. Size is stated for part of the rows, as once, few or many counts, or as a class when the clone is expanded.

v_call: TRBV4-1
j_call: TRBJ2-3
clone_size: .
cdr3_aa: CASSQAGSTDTQYF

v_call: TRBV28
j_call: TRBJ1-4
clone_size: .
cdr3_aa: CASSRTGKNEKLFF

v_call: TRBV2
j_call: TRBJ2-7
clone_size: few
cdr3_aa: CASSTTYLRTYEQYF

v_call: TRBV7-7
j_call: TRBJ2-1
clone_size: .
cdr3_aa: CASSLGLADEQFF

v_call: TRBV7-8
j_call: TRBJ2-1
clone_size: .
cdr3_aa: CASSRDTGQFF

v_call: TRBV18
j_call: .
clone_size: once
cdr3_aa: CASSPPGTGSPYEQYF

v_call: TRBV5-1
j_call: TRBJ2-1
clone_size: once
cdr3_aa: CASSLQVNNEQFF

v_call: TRBV18
j_call: TRBJ2-1
clone_size: .
cdr3_aa: CASSPRVRVSNEQFF

v_call: TRBV20-1
j_call: TRBJ2-5
clone_size: few
cdr3_aa: CSAENQETQYF

v_call: TRBV19
j_call: TRBJ2-1
clone_size: .
cdr3_aa: CATKQGPYNEQFF

v_call: TRBV5-6
j_call: TRBJ1-4
clone_size: .
cdr3_aa: CASSLGYSGEKLFF

v_call: TRBV7-2
j_call: TRBJ1-1
clone_size: .
cdr3_aa: CASSLDGGRTEAFF

v_call: TRBV4-2
j_call: TRBJ2-1
clone_size: .
cdr3_aa: CASSQGTSGTEQFF

v_call: TRBV6-5
j_call: TRBJ1-1
clone_size: .
cdr3_aa: CASSYSKLLMNTEAFF

v_call: TRBV30
j_call: TRBJ1-1
clone_size: .
cdr3_aa: CAWSTGAMNTEAFF

v_call: TRBV18
j_call: TRBJ2-2
clone_size: once
cdr3_aa: CASSPQQGSGPSGELFF

v_call: TRBV11-1
j_call: TRBJ1-1
clone_size: few
cdr3_aa: CASSLAARGLTEAFF